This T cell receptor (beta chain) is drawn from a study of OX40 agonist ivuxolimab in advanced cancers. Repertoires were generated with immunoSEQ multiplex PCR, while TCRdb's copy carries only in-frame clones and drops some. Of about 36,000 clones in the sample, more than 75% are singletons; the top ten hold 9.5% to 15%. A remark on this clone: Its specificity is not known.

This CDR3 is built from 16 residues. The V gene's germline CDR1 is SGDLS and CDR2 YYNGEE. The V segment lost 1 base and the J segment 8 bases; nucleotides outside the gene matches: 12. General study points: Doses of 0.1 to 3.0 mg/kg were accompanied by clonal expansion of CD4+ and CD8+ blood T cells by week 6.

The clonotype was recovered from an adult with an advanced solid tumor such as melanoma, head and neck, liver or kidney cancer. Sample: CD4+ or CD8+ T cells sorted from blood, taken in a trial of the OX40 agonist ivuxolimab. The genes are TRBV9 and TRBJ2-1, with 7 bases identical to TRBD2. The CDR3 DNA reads TGTGCCAGCAGCGTACCCCGGGACTACCTTCGGGATGAGCAGTTCTTC. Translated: CASSVPRDYLRDEQFF.